This TCR beta chain comes out of a study of cytomegalovirus exposure and HLA in healthy donors. Germline loops: CDR1 SGHAT, CDR2 FQNNGV. This CDR3 contains 15 residues. Unmatched junction bases numbered 5, after V lost 6 bases and J lost 2 bases. This PCR relied on a set of 60 Vbeta primers and 13 Jbeta primers. Only in-frame clones appear in the TCRdb table, and some are missing; sequencing was by immunoSEQ multiplex PCR. Of about 130,000 clones in the sample, 77% were seen once. This sequence joins TRBV11-2 and TRBJ2-1; 9 bases map to TRBD1. Sequenced: PBMCs. The TCR sequence derives from a woman aged 40 to 55 in good health and CMV-seropositive. Here the CDR3 DNA reads TGTGCCAGCAGTCGGGACAGGGCCCCCTACAATGAGCAGTTCTTC. Its translation: CASSRDRAPYNEQFF. Supplemented by reference TRBV11-2 and TRBJ2-1, the full variable domain reads EAGVAQSPRYKIIEKRQSVAFWCNPISGHATLYWYQQILGQGPKLLIQFQNNGVVDDSQLPKDRFSAERLKGVDSTLKIQPAKLEDSAVYLCASSRDRAPYNEQFFGPGTRLTVL.